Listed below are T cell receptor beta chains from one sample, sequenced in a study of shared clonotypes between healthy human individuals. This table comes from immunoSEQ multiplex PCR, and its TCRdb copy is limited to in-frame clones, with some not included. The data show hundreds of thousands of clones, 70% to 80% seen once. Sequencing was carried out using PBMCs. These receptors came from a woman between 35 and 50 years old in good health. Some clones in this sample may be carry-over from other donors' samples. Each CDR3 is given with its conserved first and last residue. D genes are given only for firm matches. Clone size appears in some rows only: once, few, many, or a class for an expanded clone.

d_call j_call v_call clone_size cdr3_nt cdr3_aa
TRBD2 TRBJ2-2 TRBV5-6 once TGTGCCAGCAGCACCCTAACTAGCGGGAGAACCGGGGAGCTGTTTTTT CASSTLTSGRTGELFF
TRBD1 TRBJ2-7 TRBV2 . TGTGCCAGCCGGACAGGCCTCCTCTACGAGCAGTACTTC CASRTGLLYEQYF
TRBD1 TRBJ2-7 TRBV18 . TGTGCCAGCTCATCGAACAGGGGCGGGGAGCAGTACTTC CASSSNRGGEQYF
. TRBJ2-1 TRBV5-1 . TGCGCCAGCAGCTTGGCCGGACGGTCTAGGCAGTTCTTC CASSLAGRSRQFF
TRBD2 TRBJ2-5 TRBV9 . TGTGCCAGCAGCGTAGTTGGGACTAGGCAAGAGACCCAGTACTTC CASSVVGTRQETQYF
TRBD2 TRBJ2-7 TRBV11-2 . TGTGCCAGCAGCGCCTCGGGAGGCTACGAGCAGTACTTC CASSASGGYEQYF
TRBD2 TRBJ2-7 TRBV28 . TGTGCCAGCTCCCCCGGGGGGTCCTCCTACGAGCAGTACTTC CASSPGGSSYEQYF
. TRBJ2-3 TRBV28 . TGTGCCAGCAGACTAGCAATTAGCACAGATACGCAGTATTTT CASRLAISTDTQYF
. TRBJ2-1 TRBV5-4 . TGTGCCAGCAGCTTCCAGACAGTCTCCTACAATGAGCAGTTCTTC CASSFQTVSYNEQFF
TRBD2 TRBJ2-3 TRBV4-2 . TGTGCCAGCAGCCAACCTAGCGGGAGTGGCACAGATACGCAGTATTTT CASSQPSGSGTDTQYF
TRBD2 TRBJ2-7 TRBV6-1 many TGTGCCAGCAGTCGACTAGCGGGAGGCTACGAGCAGTACTTC CASSRLAGGYEQYF
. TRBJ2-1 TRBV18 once TGTGCCAGCTCACACCAAATGGGGGGAGGAGTGGAGAATGAGCAGTTCTTC CASSHQMGGGVENEQFF
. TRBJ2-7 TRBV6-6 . TGTGCCAGCAGTCGGGACGGTGCCTACGAGCAGTACTTC CASSRDGAYEQYF
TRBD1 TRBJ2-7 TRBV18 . TGTGCCAGCTCACCAAGTCTCGGACAGGGGACCTACGAGCAGTACTTC CASSPSLGQGTYEQYF
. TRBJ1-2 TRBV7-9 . TGTGCCAGCGGAGGGACCACCTATGGCTACACCTTC CASGGTTYGYTF
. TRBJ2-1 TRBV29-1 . TGCAGCGTTGAACGGGGGTACAATGAGCAGTTCTTC CSVERGYNEQFF
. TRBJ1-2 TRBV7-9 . TGTGCCAGCACCGCGAGACGGGCAGCTGATAACTATGGCTACACCTTC CASTARRAADNYGYTF
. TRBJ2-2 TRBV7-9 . TGTGCCAGCAGCTTAGGGGCGAACACCGGGGAGCTGTTTTTT CASSLGANTGELFF
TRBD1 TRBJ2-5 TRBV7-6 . TGTGCCAGCAGCTTAGAGGGTCAACAGGGGGCCTGGGAGACCCAGTACTTC CASSLEGQQGAWETQYF
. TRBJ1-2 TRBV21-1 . TGTGCCAGCAGCGCGACAGGGTGTAATGGCTACACCTTC CASSATGCNGYTF